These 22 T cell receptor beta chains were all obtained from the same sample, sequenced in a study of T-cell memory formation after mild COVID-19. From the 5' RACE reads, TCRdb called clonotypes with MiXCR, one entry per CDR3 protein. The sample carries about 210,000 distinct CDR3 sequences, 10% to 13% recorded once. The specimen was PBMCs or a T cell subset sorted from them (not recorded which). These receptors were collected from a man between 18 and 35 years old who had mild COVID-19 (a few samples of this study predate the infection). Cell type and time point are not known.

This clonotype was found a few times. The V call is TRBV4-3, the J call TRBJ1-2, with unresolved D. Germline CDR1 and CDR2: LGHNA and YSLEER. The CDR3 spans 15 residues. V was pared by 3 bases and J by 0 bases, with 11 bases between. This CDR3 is CASSHSRRSNYGYTF. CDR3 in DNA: TGCGCCAGCAGCCATTCCAGGAGATCTAACTATGGCTACACCTTC.

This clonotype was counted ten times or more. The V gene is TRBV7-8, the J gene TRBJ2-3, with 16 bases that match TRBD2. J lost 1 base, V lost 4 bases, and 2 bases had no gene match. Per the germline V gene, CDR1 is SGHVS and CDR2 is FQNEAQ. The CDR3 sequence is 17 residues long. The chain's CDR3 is CASSSGLAGGGTDTQYF. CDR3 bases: TGTGCCAGCAGCTCGGGACTAGCGGGGGGGGGCACAGATACGCAGTATTTT. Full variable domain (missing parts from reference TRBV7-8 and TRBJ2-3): GAGVSQSPRYKVAKRGQDVALRCDPISGHVSLFWYQQALGQGPEFLTYFQNEAQLDKSGLPSDRFFAERPEGSVSTLKIQRTQQEDSAVYLCASSSGLAGGGTDTQYFGPGTRLTVL.

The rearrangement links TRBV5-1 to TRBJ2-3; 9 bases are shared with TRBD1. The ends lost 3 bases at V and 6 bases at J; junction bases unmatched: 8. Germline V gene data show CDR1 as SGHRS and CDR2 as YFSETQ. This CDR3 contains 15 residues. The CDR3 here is CASSYRQGVIDTQYF. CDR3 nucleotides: TGCGCCAGCAGCTATCGACAGGGGGTTATCGATACGCAGTATTTT.

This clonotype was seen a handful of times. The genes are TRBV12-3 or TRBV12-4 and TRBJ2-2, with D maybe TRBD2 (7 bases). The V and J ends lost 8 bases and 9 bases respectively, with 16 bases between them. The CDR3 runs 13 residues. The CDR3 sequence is CASRPWGGRELFF. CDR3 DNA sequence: TGTGCCAGCCGTCCATGGGGGGGCAGGGAGCTGTTTTTT.

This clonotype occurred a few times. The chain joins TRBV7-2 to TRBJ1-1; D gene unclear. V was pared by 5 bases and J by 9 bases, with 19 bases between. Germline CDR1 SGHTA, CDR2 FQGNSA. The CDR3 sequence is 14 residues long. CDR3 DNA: TGTGCCAGCAGCCCCGGCGGGTTGGGGTCACAAGCTTTCTTT. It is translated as CASSPGGLGSQAFF.

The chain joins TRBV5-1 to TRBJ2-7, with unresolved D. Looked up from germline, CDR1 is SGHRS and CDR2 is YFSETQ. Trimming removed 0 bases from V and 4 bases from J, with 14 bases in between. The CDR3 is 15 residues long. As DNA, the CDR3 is TGCGCCAGCAGCTTGGGGCCCTCAGGAGTTTACGAGCAGTACGTC. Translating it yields CASSLGPSGVYEQYV.

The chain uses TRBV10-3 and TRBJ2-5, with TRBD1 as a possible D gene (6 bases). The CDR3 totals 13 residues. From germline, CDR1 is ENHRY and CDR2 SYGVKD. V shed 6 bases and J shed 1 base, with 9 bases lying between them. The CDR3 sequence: CAISRTAQETQYF. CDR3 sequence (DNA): TGTGCCATCAGCCGGACAGCCCAAGAGACCCAGTACTTC.

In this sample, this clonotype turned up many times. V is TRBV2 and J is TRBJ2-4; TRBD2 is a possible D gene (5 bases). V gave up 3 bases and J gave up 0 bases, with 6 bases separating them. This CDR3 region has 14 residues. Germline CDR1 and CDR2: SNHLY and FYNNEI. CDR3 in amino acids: CASSDGLAKNIQYF. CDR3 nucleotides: TGTGCCAGCAGTGACGGACTAGCCAAAAACATTCAGTACTTC.

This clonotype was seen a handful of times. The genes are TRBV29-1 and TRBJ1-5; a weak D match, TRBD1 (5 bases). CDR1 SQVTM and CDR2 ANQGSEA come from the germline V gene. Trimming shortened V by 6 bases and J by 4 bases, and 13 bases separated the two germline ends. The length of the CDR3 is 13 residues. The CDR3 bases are TGCAGCGTCAACAATGGGGGGAATCAGCCCCAGCATTTT. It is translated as CSVNNGGNQPQHF. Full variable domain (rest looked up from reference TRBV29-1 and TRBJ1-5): SAVISQKPSRDICQRGTSLTIQCQVDSQVTMMFWYRQQPGQSLTLIATANQGSEATYESGFVIDKFPISRPNLTFSTLTVSNMSPEDSSIYLCSVNNGGNQPQHFGDGTRLSIL.

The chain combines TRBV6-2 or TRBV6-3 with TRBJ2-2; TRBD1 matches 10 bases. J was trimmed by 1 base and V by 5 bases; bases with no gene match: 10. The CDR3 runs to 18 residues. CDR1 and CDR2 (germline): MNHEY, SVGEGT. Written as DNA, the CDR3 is TGTGCCAGCAGTCCTACAGGGGACAGGGGCCTGAACACCGGGGAGCTGTTTTTT. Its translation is CASSPTGDRGLNTGELFF.

CDR3 protein: CASSYGRSGGEQYF. The DNA for the CDR3 is TGTGCCAGCAGTTACGGGAGATCGGGGGGCGAGCAGTACTTC. This sequence joins TRBV6-2 or TRBV6-3 and TRBJ2-7, with TRBD2 identical over 7 bases. V was clipped by 2 bases and J by 6 bases; unmatched bases: 7. CDR1 and CDR2 from the germline V gene are MNHEY and SVGEGT. The CDR3 length is 14 residues.

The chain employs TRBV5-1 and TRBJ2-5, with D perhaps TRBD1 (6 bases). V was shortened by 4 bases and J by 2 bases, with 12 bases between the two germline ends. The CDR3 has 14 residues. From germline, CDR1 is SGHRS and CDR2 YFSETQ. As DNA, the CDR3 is TGCGCCAGCAGCCCGGACAGAGAACAAGAGACCCAGTACTTC. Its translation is CASSPDREQETQYF.

DNA of the CDR3: TGTGCCAGCAGCCAATTGCTAGGACAGTCCGTCGGGGAGCTGTTTTTT. It yields the protein CASSQLLGQSVGELFF. The chain uses TRBV3-1 and TRBJ2-2; D perhaps matches TRBD1 (6 bases). The CDR3 extends over 16 amino acids. Germline loops: CDR1 LGHDT, CDR2 YNNKEL (reference sequence). V lost 2 bases and J 7 bases, leaving 17 bases between the germline ends.

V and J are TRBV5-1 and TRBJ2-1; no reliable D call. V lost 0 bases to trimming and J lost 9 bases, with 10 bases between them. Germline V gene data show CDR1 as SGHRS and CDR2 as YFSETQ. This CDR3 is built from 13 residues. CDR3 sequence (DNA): TGCGCCAGCAGCTTGGGCGCCGGCGGTGAGCAGTTCTTC. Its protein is CASSLGAGGEQFF.

CDR3: CASSGLRADYGYTF. In nucleotides, the CDR3 is TGTGCCAGCTCAGGGCTACGGGCTGACTATGGCTACACCTTC. The chain combines TRBV18 with TRBJ1-2, with D unclear. Trimming shortened V by 5 bases and J by 3 bases, and 13 bases separated the two germline ends. The CDR3 has 14 amino acids. The germline gives CDR1 KGHSH, CDR2 LQKENI.

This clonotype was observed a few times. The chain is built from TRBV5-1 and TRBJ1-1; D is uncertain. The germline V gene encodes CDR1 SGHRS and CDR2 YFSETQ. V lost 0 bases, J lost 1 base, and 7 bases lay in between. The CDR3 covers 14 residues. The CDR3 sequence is CASSLELPNTEAFF. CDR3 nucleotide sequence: TGCGCCAGCAGCTTGGAACTACCGAACACTGAAGCTTTCTTT.

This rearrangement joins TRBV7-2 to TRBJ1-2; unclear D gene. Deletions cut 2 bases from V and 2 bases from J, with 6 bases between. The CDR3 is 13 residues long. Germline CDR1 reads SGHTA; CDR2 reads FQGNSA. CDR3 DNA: TGTGCCAGCAGCTTACAGGAGAACTATGGCTACACCTTC. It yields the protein CASSLQENYGYTF.

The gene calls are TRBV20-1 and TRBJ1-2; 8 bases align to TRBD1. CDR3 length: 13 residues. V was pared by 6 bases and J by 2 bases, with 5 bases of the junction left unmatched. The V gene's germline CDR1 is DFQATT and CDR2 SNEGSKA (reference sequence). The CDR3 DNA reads TGCAGTGCCTACGCAGGGGGCAACTATGGCTACACCTTC. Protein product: CSAYAGGNYGYTF.

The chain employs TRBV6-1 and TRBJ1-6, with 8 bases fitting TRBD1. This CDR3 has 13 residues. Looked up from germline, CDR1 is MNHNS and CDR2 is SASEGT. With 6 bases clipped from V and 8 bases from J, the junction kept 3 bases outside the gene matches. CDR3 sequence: CASRETGDSPLHF. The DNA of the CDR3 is TGTGCCAGCAGGGAGACAGGGGATTCACCCCTCCACTTT.

CDR3 residues: CASSLGVRALTDTQYF. The CDR3 coding sequence is TGTGCCAGCAGCTTAGGCGTCAGGGCCTTGACAGATACGCAGTATTTT. The gene calls are TRBV7-2 and TRBJ2-3, with a possible D match to TRBD1 (5 bases). CDR3 length equals 16 residues. The V gene lost 1 base and the J gene lost 3 bases, with 14 bases spanning the gap. Germline values: CDR1 SGHTA, CDR2 FQGNSA.

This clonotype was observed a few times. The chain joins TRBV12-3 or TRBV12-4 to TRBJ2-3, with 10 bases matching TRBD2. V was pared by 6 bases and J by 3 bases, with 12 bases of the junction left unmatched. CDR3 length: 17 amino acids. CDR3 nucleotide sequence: TGTGCCAGCAGGCCTCCTCTAGAGCGGGGGGGGACAGATACGCAGTATTTT. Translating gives CASRPPLERGGTDTQYF.

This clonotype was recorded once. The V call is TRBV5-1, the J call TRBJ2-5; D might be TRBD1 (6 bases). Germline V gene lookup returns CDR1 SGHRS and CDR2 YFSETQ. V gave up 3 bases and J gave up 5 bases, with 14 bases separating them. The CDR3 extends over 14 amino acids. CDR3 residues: CASSWGQHPETQYF. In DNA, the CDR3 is TGCGCCAGCAGCTGGGGGCAGCATCCGGAGACCCAGTACTTC.